This TCR beta chain derives from a study of radiotherapy plus CTLA-4 blockade in lung cancer. Study-level information: Objective response rate was 15% to 20%; disease control rate, about 28%.

General observations from the study: Subsequent to radiotherapy plus ipilimumab, tumor-derived TCR clones underwent expansion in blood. Best predicting response, reportedly, were early blood T cell clone dynamics, with interferon-beta.

A word on this clone: No antigen is known for it.

Clones were sequenced by immunoSEQ multiplex PCR, and TCRdb holds only the in-frame ones, with some missing. The table has about 97,000 clones, roughly 74% seen once. Germline assignment: CDR1 MRHNA and CDR2 SNTAGT. The length of the CDR3 is 13 residues. V trimming: 5 bases; J trimming: 7 bases; junction bases outside the gene matches: 3. Chemo-refractory metastatic non-small-cell lung cancer patients underwent focal radiation alongside CTLA-4 blockade with ipilimumab. The chain uses TRBV6-4 and TRBJ1-5; 9 bases fit TRBD1. Sequencing used peripheral blood, obtained from a patient treated with radiotherapy plus ipilimumab. The TCR was taken from a human donor with non-small cell lung cancer who had a partial response to radiotherapy plus ipilimumab. Some clones in this sample may be carry-over from other donors' samples. As DNA, the CDR3 is TGTGCCAGCAGTTCAGACAGGGGGCAGCCCCAGCATTTT. This translates into CASSSDRGQPQHF.